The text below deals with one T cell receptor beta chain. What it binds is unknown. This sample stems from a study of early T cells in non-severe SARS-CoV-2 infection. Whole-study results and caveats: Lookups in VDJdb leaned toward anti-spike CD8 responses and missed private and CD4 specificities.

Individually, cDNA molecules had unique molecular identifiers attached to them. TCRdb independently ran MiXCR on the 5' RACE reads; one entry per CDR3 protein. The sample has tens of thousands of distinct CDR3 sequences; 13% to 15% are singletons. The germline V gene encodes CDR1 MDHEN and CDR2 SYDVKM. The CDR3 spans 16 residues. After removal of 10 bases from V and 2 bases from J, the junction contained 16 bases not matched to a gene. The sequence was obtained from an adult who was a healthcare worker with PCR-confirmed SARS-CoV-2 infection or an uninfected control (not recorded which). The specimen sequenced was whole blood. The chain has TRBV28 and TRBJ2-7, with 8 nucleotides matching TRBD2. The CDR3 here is CAIKERHSGATYEQYF. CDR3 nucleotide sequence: TGTGCCATCAAGGAGAGGCATAGCGGGGCAACCTACGAGCAGTACTTC.